This T cell receptor (beta chain) was obtained from a study of technical replicates of blood from a few donors. Here immunoSEQ multiplex PCR was the method, and the copy in TCRdb shows in-frame clones only, minus some. The data show about 89,000 clones, about 93% seen once. The sequence derives from a human donor in good health. The sequencing input was T cells isolated from PBMCs.

CDR3 residues: CATSRGGVSGYTF. The DNA for the CDR3 is TGTGCCACCAGCAGGGGAGGAGTCTCAGGCTACACCTTC. This rearrangement joins TRBV15 to TRBJ1-2; D call uncertain. V lost 3 bases and J 8 bases, leaving 13 bases between the germline ends. The CDR3 is 13 amino acids. CDR1 LNHNV and CDR2 YYDKDF come from the germline V gene (reference sequence).